A selection of T cell receptor beta chains follows, all from one sample in a study of blood T cell repertoires in COVID-19. Repertoires were generated with immunoSEQ multiplex PCR, while TCRdb's copy carries only in-frame clones and drops some. The sample carries some 250,000 clones, approximately 83% recorded once. Sequenced sample: peripheral blood. These receptors were taken from a woman in her twenties or thirties who had recovered from COVID-19. The CDR3 runs from the conserved cysteine through the conserved F or W. The order of the fields is D gene, clone size, J gene, V gene, CDR3 DNA, CDR3 protein. A D gene is named only where the DNA matches it firmly. Expanded clones are given a class, and other clones once, few, many or no size at all.

.	.	TRBJ2-3	TRBV7-6	TGTGCCAGCAGCCCCGCCAGGGGATGGGAAGATACGCAGTATTTT	CASSPARGWEDTQYF
.	.	TRBJ1-1	TRBV3-1/TRBV3-2	TGTGCCAGCAGCCAAGAGCAGGAAGCTTTCTTT	CASSQEQEAFF
.	.	TRBJ2-4	TRBV13	TGTGCCAGCAGCTTAGACAGGTTGGACCTACTAGCCAAAAACATTCAGTACTTC	CASSLDRLDLLAKNIQYF
.	.	TRBJ2-2	TRBV19	TGTGCCAGTAAAACAGGGTCGGACACCGGGGAGCTGTTTTTT	CASKTGSDTGELFF
.	.	TRBJ2-3	TRBV7-2	TGTGCCAGCAGCTTAGCCGGGGGAAGCACAGATACGCAGTATTTT	CASSLAGGSTDTQYF
TRBD1	.	TRBJ2-7	TRBV4-1	TGCGCCAGCAGCCAAGAGACAGGGCGAACCTACGAGCAGTACTTC	CASSQETGRTYEQYF
TRBD1	few	TRBJ1-1	TRBV18	TGTGCCAGCTCACAAAGACAGGGGGTGGATACTGAAGCTTTCTTT	CASSQRQGVDTEAFF
.	.	TRBJ1-6	TRBV4-2	TGTGCCAGCAGCTCAAGGGGGGGAGGGCTGAATTCACCCCTCCACTTT	CASSSRGGGLNSPLHF
.	.	TRBJ2-1	TRBV11-3	TGTGCCAGCAGCCAATTCAGTGGAGGCTATGAGCAGTTCTTC	CASSQFSGGYEQFF
.	.	TRBJ2-7	TRBV6-5	TGTGCCAGCAGTTACGGGGGACAAATCGCATACGAGCAGTACTTC	CASSYGGQIAYEQYF
.	.	TRBJ2-6	TRBV9	TGTGCCAGCAGCGGGACGGGATTGAATGGGGCCAACGTCCTGACTTTC	CASSGTGLNGANVLTF
TRBD1	.	TRBJ2-3	TRBV5-6	TGTGCCAGCAGCCGACAGGGCAACCGTGGCACAGATACGCAGTATTTT	CASSRQGNRGTDTQYF
.	.	TRBJ2-3	TRBV5-6	TGTGCCAGCAGCTTGGAGGATGGACAGAGCACAGATACGCAGTATTTT	CASSLEDGQSTDTQYF
TRBD1	.	TRBJ2-5	TRBV18	TGTGCCAGCTCACCCGGACAGGGGGCCGGGGAGACCCAGTACTTC	CASSPGQGAGETQYF
.	.	TRBJ2-3	TRBV11-2	TGTGCCAGCAGCCGGTATACAGATACGCAGTATTTT	CASSRYTDTQYF
.	.	TRBJ1-1	TRBV29-1	TGCAGCGTTGAAGAACCGGGTCCCTACACTGAAGCTTTCTTT	CSVEEPGPYTEAFF
.	.	TRBJ1-2	TRBV15	TGTGCCACCAGCAGAGGTAGAGGGGGCTATGGCTACACCTTC	CATSRGRGGYGYTF
TRBD1	.	TRBJ2-1	TRBV19	TGTGCCAAGAGACAGGGACCCAATGAGCAGTTCTTC	CAKRQGPNEQFF
.	.	TRBJ2-1	TRBV7-2	TGTGCCAGCAGCTCGACAGGATCCTACAATGAGCAGTTCTTC	CASSSTGSYNEQFF
.	.	TRBJ2-1	TRBV7-4	TGTGCCAGCAGCTTAGATTTTGCGGTTACCTACAATGAGCAGTTCTTC	CASSLDFAVTYNEQFF
.	.	TRBJ1-2	TRBV29-1	TGCAGCGTCCTTAAGCTATCCGTAGGGGCGAACTATGGCTACACCTTC	CSVLKLSVGANYGYTF
TRBD1	.	TRBJ1-1	TRBV13	TGTGCCAGCAGTCCTAAGCGACAGGGAACCATTGAAGCTTTCTTT	CASSPKRQGTIEAFF